This T cell receptor beta chain emerged from a study of cytomegalovirus exposure and HLA in healthy donors. The CDR3 runs to 23 residues. Germline CDR1 MDHEN, CDR2 SYDVKM. The ends lost 2 bases at V and 6 bases at J; junction bases unmatched: 27. The primer mix had 60 Vbeta and 13 Jbeta primers. Per the study methods: Around 9.9 million shared chains were among the roughly 80 million unique TCR beta chains that a later analysis counted. Sequenced by immunoSEQ multiplex PCR; TCRdb stores in-frame clones only, minus some. That table is the source of V, J and clone size, and D and trimming were worked out from the DNA. The sample shows about 140,000 clones, 70% to 80% of them seen only once. Study observations and caveats: Further analysis was carried out later, and it showed several of the most significant clusters appearing linked to common viral pathogens.

Note on this clone: The antigen is not known.

The sample taken for sequencing was PBMCs. This chain links TRBV28 with TRBJ1-6; 8 nucleotides align to TRBD1. The source of this sequence is a male donor in good health and CMV-seronegative. This CDR3 is CASSLPPWTPLEGRGLGNSPLHF. DNA for the CDR3: TGTGCCAGCAGTTTACCCCCTTGGACGCCCTTGGAGGGCAGGGGGCTAGGTAATTCACCCCTCCACTTT.